This TCR beta chain was obtained from a study of T cells in Graves' hyperthyroidism and ophthalmopathy. The PBMCs had their origin in around 10 ml of fresh peripheral blood. CDR3 size: 16 residues. V was pared by 4 bases and J by 0 bases, with 13 bases between. Per the germline V gene, CDR1 is KGHSH and CDR2 is LQKENI. RNA transcripts gave rise to amplified TCR beta CDR3 regions. A first-round RT-PCR of the TCR CDR3 used the HTBI primer set. TCRdb itself ran the multiplex PCR reads through MiXCR, one entry per CDR3 protein. The sample includes approximately 530,000 distinct CDR3 sequences, about 20% seen only once; the top ten take approximately 50%.

This receptor was taken from a man in his forties with Graves' ophthalmopathy. The genes are TRBV18 and TRBJ2-1; D is unclear. Source material: blood. The CDR3 DNA sequence: TGTGCCAGCTCACGGAAAACGTCAAGCTCCTACAATGAGCAGTTCTTC. Translation gives CASSRKTSSSYNEQFF.